The 28 T cell receptor beta chains in this list originate from one sample, sequenced in a study of Ad26.COV2.S vaccination and SARS-CoV-2 variants. Clones were sequenced by immunoSEQ multiplex PCR, and TCRdb holds only the in-frame ones, with some missing. This sample has around 450,000 clones, with more than 75% found just once. Treatment meaning: around 19 received Ad26.COV2.S at low or high dose, single or two shots; 5 received placebo; per-sample allocation not given. Day 63 after the first vaccine or placebo injection was the time point for sampling. The sequencing here drew on peripheral blood, taken in a trial of Ad26.COV2.S vaccine versus placebo. All receptors derive from a person aged 18 to 59 who received the Ad26.COV2.S COVID-19 vaccine or a placebo.

V gene TRBV19 combines with J gene TRBJ2-5; D not certain. With 3 bases removed from V and 1 base from J, the gap between germline ends came to 0 bases. CDR1 LNHDA and CDR2 SQIVND come from the germline V gene (reference sequence). This CDR3 spans 11 amino acids. The CDR3 reads CASSIQETQYF. In nucleotides, the CDR3 is TGTGCCAGTAGTATCCAAGAGACCCAGTACTTC.

The chain employs TRBV6-4 and TRBJ2-2, with D perhaps matching TRBD1 (6 bases). There are 13 residues in the CDR3. The V end lost 6 bases, the J end lost 6 bases, and 11 bases lay between the germline ends. Germline values: CDR1 MRHNA, CDR2 SNTAGT. CDR3 nucleotides: TGTGCCAGCAGAATGGACAGTGCCGGGGAGCTGTTTTTT. The encoded protein is CASRMDSAGELFF.

The rearrangement links TRBV14 to TRBJ2-7; TRBD2 matches 8 bases. CDR1 is SGHDN, CDR2 FVKESK, per germline. The CDR3 runs to 16 residues. With 0 bases clipped from V and 4 bases from J, the junction kept 8 bases outside the gene matches. CDR3 bases: TGTGCCAGCAGCCAAGATTCAGGACTAGCTGAATACGAGCAGTACTTC. Translation: CASSQDSGLAEYEQYF.

The chain uses TRBV4-2 and TRBJ1-1, with 10 bases aligning to TRBD1. The CDR3 runs to 16 residues. J gave up 4 bases and V 0 bases, and 5 bases lay outside the gene matches. Per germline, CDR1 LGHNA and CDR2 YNFKEQ. Written as DNA, the CDR3 is TGTGCCAGCAGCCAAGAGGAGGGACAGGGGAGCACTGAAGCTTTCTTT. This sequence encodes CASSQEEGQGSTEAFF.

The chain carries TRBV27 and TRBJ2-1; D is uncertain. CDR1 and CDR2 from the germline V gene are MNHEY and SMNVEV (reference sequence). This CDR3 has 15 residues. Trimming took 2 bases from V and 0 from J, leaving 8 bases between them. As DNA, the CDR3 is TGTGCCAGCAGTTTACTCGCTAGCTCCTACAATGAGCAGTTCTTC. The encoded protein is CASSLLASSYNEQFF.

The chain is built from TRBV4-3 and TRBJ1-3; 9 positions match TRBD1. There are 15 residues in the CDR3. Trimming took 3 bases from V and 7 from J; bases not matched to a gene: 7. Germline lookup yields CDR1 LGHNA and CDR2 YSLEER. CDR3 region: CASSQDRDRVNTIYF. The CDR3 coding sequence is TGCGCCAGCAGCCAGGACCGGGACAGGGTTAACACCATATATTTT.

This clone was detected only once. In DNA, the CDR3 is TGTGCCAGCAGCTTAGCAGGACAGGGTGGCGAGACCCAGTACTTC. It specifies CASSLAGQGGETQYF. V and J are TRBV11-2 and TRBJ2-5, with 8 nucleotides matching TRBD1. The CDR3 contains 15 residues. The ends lost 1 base at V and 5 bases at J; junction bases unmatched: 6. The germline CDR1 and CDR2 sequences are SGHAT and FQNNGV.

The chain links TRBV6-5 to TRBJ2-7, with 9 bases matching TRBD1. Germline loops: CDR1 MNHEY, CDR2 SVGAGI. The CDR3 is 14 amino acids. Unmatched junction bases numbered 5, after V lost 2 bases and J lost 6 bases. The CDR3 is CASSYGTGLFEQYF. The CDR3 nucleotides are TGTGCCAGCAGTTACGGGACAGGGCTTTTCGAGCAGTACTTC.

J is TRBJ2-2 and V is TRBV28; D uncertain. Germline lookup yields CDR1 MDHEN and CDR2 SYDVKM. The CDR3 has 13 residues. Trimming took off 6 bases at V and 2 bases at J, with 7 bases between the two ends. The CDR3 DNA sequence: TGTGCCAGCAGAGGGTCAAACACCGGGGAGCTGTTTTTT. Translating it yields CASRGSNTGELFF.

The chain employs TRBV3-1 (or the pseudogene TRBV3-2) and TRBJ2-7; D is unresolved. CDR3 length equals 15 residues. Per the germline V gene, CDR1 is LGHDT and CDR2 is YNNKEL (reference sequence). V gave up 1 base and J gave up 4 bases, with 14 bases separating them. This chain's CDR3 is CASSQVWGKGYEQYF. CDR3 bases: TGTGCCAGCAGCCAAGTCTGGGGTAAGGGTTACGAGCAGTACTTC.

The chain couples TRBV4-1 to TRBJ1-5; D is unresolved. This CDR3 has 15 residues. V was clipped by 3 bases and J by 0 bases, with 9 bases between them. Germline V lookup: CDR1 MGHRA, CDR2 YSYEKL. CDR3: CASSQVENSNQPQHF. In DNA, the CDR3 is TGCGCCAGCAGCCAGGTCGAAAATAGCAATCAGCCCCAGCATTTT.

This chain links TRBV6-2 or TRBV6-3 with TRBJ1-6; TRBD1 is a possible D gene (6 bases). Germline V gene sequence: CDR1 MNHEY, CDR2 SVGEGT. The CDR3 loop spans 15 amino acids. V was clipped by 0 bases and J by 6 bases, with 9 bases between them. CDR3 loop: CASSYSRGGNSPLHF. In DNA, the CDR3 is TGTGCCAGCAGTTACTCGAGAGGGGGTAATTCACCCCTCCACTTT.

The V gene is TRBV11-1, the J gene TRBJ2-3, with D perhaps TRBD1 or TRBD2 (6 bases each). The CDR3 is made up of 14 amino acids. With 8 bases removed from V and 4 bases from J, the gap between germline ends came to 16 bases. Looked up from germline, CDR1 is SGHAT and CDR2 is FQDESV (reference sequence). CDR3 in amino acids: CASSSARGADTQYF. In nucleotides, the CDR3 is TGTGCCAGCTCCTCAGCGAGGGGGGCAGATACGCAGTATTTT. The full variable domain, in which reference TRBV11-1 and TRBJ2-3 provide the parts outside the CDR3, is EAEVAQSPRYKITEKSQAVAFWCDPISGHATLYWYRQILGQGPELLVQFQDESVVDDSQLPKDRFSAERLKGVDSTLKIQPAELGDSAMYLCASSSARGADTQYFGPGTRLTVL.

The V gene is TRBV4-3, the J gene TRBJ2-7; 8 bases fit TRBD2. This CDR3 is 15 amino acids long. Germline V lookup: CDR1 LGHNA, CDR2 YSLEER. J gave up 3 bases and V 1 base, and 5 bases lay outside the gene matches. The CDR3 DNA sequence: TGCGCCAGCAGCCAAGCAGAGAGCGGGAGCTACGAGCAGTACTTC. Residues: CASSQAESGSYEQYF.

CDR3 loop: CASSVAVRAGQETQYF. Written as DNA, the CDR3 is TGTGCCAGCAGCGTAGCCGTCAGGGCGGGGCAAGAGACCCAGTACTTC. V gene TRBV9 combines with J gene TRBJ2-5; TRBD2 might be the D (6 bases). The V gene's germline CDR1 is SGDLS and CDR2 YYNGEE. This CDR3 is built from 16 residues. The germline V and J ends were trimmed by 0 bases and 2 bases, with 14 bases remaining between them.

The chain uses TRBV4-3 and TRBJ2-7; 8 bases match TRBD2. V dropped 4 bases and J dropped 0; count of bases not matched to a gene: 2. This CDR3 is built from 14 residues. Germline V lookup: CDR1 LGHNA, CDR2 YSLEER. CDR3 DNA sequence: TGCGCCAGCAGCCCTGGGACTAGCTCCTACGAGCAGTACTTC. Protein product: CASSPGTSSYEQYF.

The CDR3 region has the DNA TGTGCCAGCTCGCTTTGGGAGTTCGGCGAGCAGTACTTC. As protein: CASSLWEFGEQYF. This sequence joins TRBV5-4 and TRBJ2-7, with a tentative D call TRBD2 (5 bases). Germline lookup yields CDR1 SGHNT and CDR2 YYREEE (reference sequence). Trimming stripped 7 bases from V and 6 bases from J, with 17 bases between. The CDR3 runs to 13 residues.

This rearrangement joins TRBV10-2 to TRBJ2-3; 12 bases map to TRBD2. CDR1 and CDR2 from the germline V gene are WSHSY and SAAADI. The V gene end was trimmed by 5 bases and the J gene end by 0 bases; junction bases not matched to a gene: 3. CDR3 length: 16 residues. The CDR3 spells CASSQTSGGSTDTQYF. In nucleotides, the CDR3 is TGCGCCAGCAGTCAGACTAGCGGGGGAAGCACAGATACGCAGTATTTT.

V is TRBV5-4 and J is TRBJ1-1; TRBD1 matches 7 bases. With V trimmed by 4 bases and J by 2 bases, 5 bases remained unmatched. Germline CDR1 reads SGHNT; CDR2 reads YYREEE (reference sequence). This CDR3 has 14 residues. The CDR3 bases are TGTGCCAGCAGCCGGGGACAGTCAAACACTGAAGCTTTCTTT. It specifies CASSRGQSNTEAFF.

This chain uses TRBV7-9 with TRBJ1-4; a possible D gene is TRBD1 (5 bases). The V end lost 1 base, the J end lost 7 bases, and 13 bases lay between the germline ends. CDR1 SEHNR and CDR2 FQNEAQ come from the germline V gene (reference sequence). This CDR3 is 15 amino acids long. CDR3 in amino acids: CASSLVGGFAEKLFF. DNA for the CDR3: TGTGCCAGCAGCTTAGTTGGGGGATTCGCTGAAAAACTGTTTTTT.

The chain employs TRBV10-1 and TRBJ1-2; no clear D. CDR1 and CDR2 from the germline V gene are WNHNN and SYGVQD (reference sequence). The CDR3 runs 14 residues. V was trimmed by 2 bases and J by 4 bases, leaving 11 bases between them. CDR3 bases: TGCGCCAGCAGTGAGGCAGGACTACCCTATGGCTACACCTTC. Its protein product is CASSEAGLPYGYTF.

The rearrangement uses TRBV2 and TRBJ1-6; 9 nucleotides match TRBD1. The germline gives CDR1 SNHLY, CDR2 FYNNEI. With 4 bases clipped from V and 10 bases from J, the junction kept 5 bases outside the gene matches. The CDR3 is 14 amino acids. The CDR3 sequence is CASSGNRGLSPLHF. For the CDR3, the DNA is TGTGCCAGCAGTGGAAACAGGGGGCTATCACCCCTCCACTTT.

The chain has TRBV6-5 and TRBJ2-7; D not resolved. The germline V and J ends were trimmed by 2 bases and 7 bases, with 12 bases remaining between them. The CDR3 has 13 residues. The V gene's germline CDR1 is MNHEY and CDR2 SVGAGI. In nucleotides, the CDR3 is TGTGCCAGCAGTTACGACTCGTTCGGGGAGCAGTACTTC. Protein: CASSYDSFGEQYF.

This sequence joins TRBV5-6 and TRBJ1-5; D call uncertain. This CDR3 has 14 residues. Germline CDR1 SGHDT, CDR2 YYEEEE. The ends were cut back, 0 bases at V and 7 bases at J, with 11 bases in the middle. CDR3 nucleotides: TGTGCCAGCAGCTTGGGGTTAGGGAAACAGCCCCAGCATTTT. This translates into CASSLGLGKQPQHF.

The rearrangement uses TRBV28 and TRBJ2-1; D might be TRBD1 (7 bases). Germline CDR1 reads MDHEN; CDR2 reads SYDVKM. The CDR3 runs 13 residues. V lost 6 bases and J lost 8, with 14 bases in between. DNA of the CDR3: TGTGCCAGCAGCCCGGGCAGGGGGGATGAGCAGTTCTTC. Translated, it gives CASSPGRGDEQFF.

The chain couples TRBV10-3 to TRBJ2-5; 7 positions match TRBD1. Germline CDR1 is ENHRY and CDR2 is SYGVKD. V shed 3 bases, J shed 3 bases, and the junction held 7 bases outside the gene matches. CDR3 length: 15 residues. This CDR3 is CAISDSGTDKETQYF. CDR3 nucleotides: TGTGCCATCAGTGATTCCGGGACAGATAAAGAGACCCAGTACTTC.

The chain is built from TRBV18 and TRBJ2-1; the match to TRBD2 covers 11 bases. This CDR3 spans 16 amino acids. The V gene end was trimmed by 4 bases and the J gene end by 7 bases; junction bases not matched to a gene: 9. Germline CDR1 and CDR2: KGHSH and LQKENI. The DNA for the CDR3 is TGTGCCAGCTCACTCCTACTAGCGGGGGTGGGGAATGAGCAGTTCTTC. Amino acid sequence: CASSLLLAGVGNEQFF.

The chain links TRBV4-3 to TRBJ2-7; 7 nucleotides agree with TRBD1. CDR1 and CDR2 from the germline V gene are LGHNA and YSLEER. The CDR3 is 15 residues long. The V gene end was trimmed by 0 bases and the J gene end by 4 bases; junction bases not matched to a gene: 6. Here the CDR3 DNA reads TGCGCCAGCAGCCAAGATCCGAGGGGGCTTTACGAGCAGTACTTC. This encodes CASSQDPRGLYEQYF.